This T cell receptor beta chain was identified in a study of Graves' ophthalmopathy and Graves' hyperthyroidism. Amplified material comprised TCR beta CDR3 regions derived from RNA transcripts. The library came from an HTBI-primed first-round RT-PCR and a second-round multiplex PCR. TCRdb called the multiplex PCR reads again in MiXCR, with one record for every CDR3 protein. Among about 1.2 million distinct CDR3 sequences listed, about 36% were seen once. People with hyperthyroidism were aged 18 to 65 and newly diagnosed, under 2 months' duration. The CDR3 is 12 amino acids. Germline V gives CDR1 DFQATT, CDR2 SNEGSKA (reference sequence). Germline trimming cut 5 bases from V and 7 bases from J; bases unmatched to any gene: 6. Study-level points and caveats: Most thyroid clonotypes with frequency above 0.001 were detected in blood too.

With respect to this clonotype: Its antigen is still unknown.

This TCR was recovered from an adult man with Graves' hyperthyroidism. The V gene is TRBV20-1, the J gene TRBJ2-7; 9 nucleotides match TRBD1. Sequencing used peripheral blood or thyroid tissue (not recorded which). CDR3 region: CSAGDRVVEQYF. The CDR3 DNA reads TGCAGTGCTGGGGACAGGGTTGTGGAGCAGTACTTC.